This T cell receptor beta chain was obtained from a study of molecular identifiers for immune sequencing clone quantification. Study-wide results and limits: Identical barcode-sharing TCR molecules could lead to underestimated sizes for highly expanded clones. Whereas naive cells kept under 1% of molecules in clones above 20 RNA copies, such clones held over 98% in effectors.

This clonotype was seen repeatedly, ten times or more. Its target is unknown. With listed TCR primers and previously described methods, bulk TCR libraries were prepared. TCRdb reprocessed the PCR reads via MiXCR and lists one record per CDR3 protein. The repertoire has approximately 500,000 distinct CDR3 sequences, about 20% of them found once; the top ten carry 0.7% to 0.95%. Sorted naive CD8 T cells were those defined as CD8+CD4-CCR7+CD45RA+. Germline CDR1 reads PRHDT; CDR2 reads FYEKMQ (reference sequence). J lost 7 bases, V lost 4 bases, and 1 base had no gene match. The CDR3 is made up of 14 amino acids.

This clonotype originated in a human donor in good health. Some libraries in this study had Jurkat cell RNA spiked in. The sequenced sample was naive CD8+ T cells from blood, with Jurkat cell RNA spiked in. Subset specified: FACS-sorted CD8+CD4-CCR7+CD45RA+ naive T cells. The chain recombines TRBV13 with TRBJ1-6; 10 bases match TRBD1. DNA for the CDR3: TGTGCCAGCAGCTCGGGACAGGGGAATTCACCCCTCCACTTT. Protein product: CASSSGQGNSPLHF.